A selection of T cell receptor beta chains follows, all from one sample in a study of shared clonotypes between healthy human individuals. The data were produced by immunoSEQ multiplex PCR, yet TCRdb's version contains in-frame clones alone and is incomplete. Of some 630,000 clones in the sample, roughly 95% were seen once. Sample: naive CD8+ T cells sorted from blood. The origin of the receptors is a woman in her twenties or thirties in good health. CDR3s include the opening cysteine and the closing phenylalanine or tryptophan. D genes are given only for firm matches. The size of a clone is reported for some rows only, either as once, few or many, or as a class for expanded clones.

CDR3 protein,CDR3 DNA,clone size,J gene,CDR3 length,D gene,V gene
CASSLASNYGANVLTF,TGTGCCAGCAGCTTAGCGTCTAATTATGGGGCCAACGTCCTGACTTTC,few,TRBJ2-6,16,.,TRBV7-6
CASSILENTEAFF,TGTGCCAGTAGTATTTTGGAGAACACTGAAGCTTTCTTT,.,TRBJ1-1,13,.,TRBV19
CSAQGGGAYEQYF,TGCAGCGCCCAGGGAGGGGGCGCCTACGAGCAGTACTTC,.,TRBJ2-7,13,.,TRBV29-1
CAWSPGQGGEKLFF,TGTGCCTGGAGTCCGGGACAGGGCGGAGAAAAACTGTTTTTT,.,TRBJ1-4,14,TRBD1,TRBV30
CASSYSGASSYEQYF,TGTGCCAGCAGTTACTCGGGCGCGAGCTCCTACGAGCAGTACTTC,.,TRBJ2-7,15,.,TRBV6-5
CASSLIRESYEQYF,TGTGCCAGCAGCTTGATCCGGGAGAGCTACGAGCAGTACTTC,.,TRBJ2-7,14,.,TRBV7-2
CASTHAGGSVWDEQFF,TGTGCCAGCACTCACGCGGGCGGGAGTGTCTGGGATGAGCAGTTCTTC,.,TRBJ2-1,16,TRBD2,TRBV28
CASSGGRLDTQYF,TGTGCCAGCAGCGGCGGGAGGCTAGATACGCAGTATTTT,.,TRBJ2-3,13,TRBD2,TRBV7-9
CASSQGGTTVSTEAFF,TGTGCCAGCAGCCAAGGCGGGACAACCGTTAGCACTGAAGCTTTCTTT,once,TRBJ1-1,16,.,TRBV4-2
CASSLVGNSTDTQYF,TGTGCCAGCAGCTTAGTAGGGAATAGCACAGATACGCAGTATTTT,once,TRBJ2-3,15,.,TRBV13
CASSDSITDTQYF,TGTGCCAGCAGTGACTCGATCACAGATACGCAGTATTTT,.,TRBJ2-3,13,.,TRBV6-4
CASSLWENQPQHF,TGTGCCAGCAGTTTATGGGAAAATCAGCCCCAGCATTTT,.,TRBJ1-5,13,.,TRBV28
CSAPIAGGIYNEQFF,TGCAGCGCCCCCATAGCGGGAGGGATCTACAATGAGCAGTTCTTC,once,TRBJ2-1,15,TRBD2,TRBV29-1
CASSLFVEIPNTGELFF,TGTGCCAGCAGTTTATTTGTGGAAATACCGAACACCGGGGAGCTGTTTTTT,.,TRBJ2-2,17,.,TRBV28
CASSLGYSYEQYF,TGCGCCAGCAGCTTGGGTTATTCCTACGAGCAGTACTTC,.,TRBJ2-7,13,.,TRBV5-1
CASSPYEDGLNTQYF,TGTGCCAGCAGCCCCTATGAGGACGGCCTAAATACGCAGTATTTT,.,TRBJ2-3,15,.,TRBV7-6
CASRTSLGVYSVVFF,TGTGCCAGCAGAACGTCGTTAGGGGTCTATAGTGTGGTTTTCTTT,.,TRBJ1-1,15,.,TRBV28
CASSLGGQGDEQYF,TGTGCCAGCAGCTTGGGAGGACAGGGAGACGAGCAGTACTTC,.,TRBJ2-7,14,TRBD1,TRBV5-6
CASSLGGNTIYF,TGTGCCAGCAGCTTGGGTGGAAACACCATATATTTT,.,TRBJ1-3,12,.,TRBV5-6
CASSSKGPGREKLFF,TGCGCCAGCAGCTCCAAGGGCCCCGGGAGAGAAAAACTGTTTTTT,.,TRBJ1-4,15,.,TRBV5-1
CASSLEEFWAQYF,TGCGCCAGCAGCTTGGAGGAGTTCTGGGCCCAGTACTTC,.,TRBJ2-5,13,.,TRBV5-1
CASSPGTLSSYEQYF,TGTGCCAGCAGCCCCGGGACTCTCTCCTCCTACGAGCAGTACTTC,.,TRBJ2-7,15,.,TRBV13
CASSLAYLASGELFF,TGTGCCAGCAGCTTAGCTTACCTAGCCTCCGGGGAGCTGTTTTTT,.,TRBJ2-2,15,.,TRBV7-9
CSGSSGGRLYQETQYEGLQETQYF,TGCAGCGGTTCCTCGGGTGGGAGATTGTACCAAGAGACCCAGTACGAAGGGCTACAAGAGACCCAGTACTTC,.,TRBJ2-5,24,.,TRBV29-1
CSAAWVTEAFF,TGCAGCGCCGCCTGGGTCACTGAAGCTTTCTTT,.,TRBJ1-1,11,.,TRBV29-1
CSGAGTEISNEQFF,TGCAGCGGAGCCGGGACAGAGATTAGTAATGAGCAGTTCTTC,.,TRBJ2-1,14,TRBD1,TRBV29-1
CASKLSGGGYYEQYF,TGTGCCAGCAAACTGAGCGGGGGGGGTTACTACGAGCAGTACTTC,.,TRBJ2-7,15,TRBD2,TRBV27
CASSQSSGRLGDTQYF,TGTGCCAGCAGCCAATCTAGCGGGAGGTTGGGAGATACGCAGTATTTT,.,TRBJ2-3,16,TRBD2,TRBV7-9